The TCR beta chain described here comes from a study of a mutant IDH1 vaccine in newly diagnosed glioma. With respect to this clone: Its antigen is not known.

V lost 4 bases, J lost 0 bases, and 15 bases lay in between. Germline CDR1 MRHNA, CDR2 SNTAGT. This CDR3 contains 16 residues. Assay: immunoSEQ multiplex PCR; the TCRdb copy retains only in-frame clones and omits some. Of almost 95,000 clones in the sample, about 90% were seen once. Time point specified: week 47, end of study. Vaccine doses each comprised 300 ug of mutant IDH1 20-mer peptide, with topical imiquimod. This receptor was identified in a woman between 50 and 59 years old with glioma. The source material was PBMCs, sampled from a glioma patient whose treatment included an IDH1 peptide vaccine. The chain links TRBV6-4 to TRBJ1-1; D gene uncertain. The CDR3 bases are TGTGCCAGCAGTGCACCGACGACACCCATGAACACTGAAGCTTTCTTT. This translates into CASSAPTTPMNTEAFF.